The source of this T cell receptor (beta chain) is a study of blood T cell repertoires in COVID-19. Patients in Seattle were enrolled during active infection, then followed longitudinally. This CDR3 is built from 12 residues. Deletions cut 8 bases from V and 5 bases from J, with 9 bases between. In germline, CDR1 is MNHEY, CDR2 SMNVEV (reference sequence). Only in-frame clones appear in the TCRdb table, and some are missing; sequencing was by immunoSEQ multiplex PCR. The top ten hold approximately 21% of the sample, which has 55,000 or so clones, over 60% seen once. Sequencing used peripheral blood. V usage is TRBV27 and J usage is TRBJ2-2; D is undetermined. This clonotype was obtained from a young man with COVID-19, enrolled during active disease. This chain's CDR3 is CASLSGTGELFF. The DNA of the CDR3 is TGTGCCAGCCTTTCGGGTACCGGGGAGCTGTTTTTT.